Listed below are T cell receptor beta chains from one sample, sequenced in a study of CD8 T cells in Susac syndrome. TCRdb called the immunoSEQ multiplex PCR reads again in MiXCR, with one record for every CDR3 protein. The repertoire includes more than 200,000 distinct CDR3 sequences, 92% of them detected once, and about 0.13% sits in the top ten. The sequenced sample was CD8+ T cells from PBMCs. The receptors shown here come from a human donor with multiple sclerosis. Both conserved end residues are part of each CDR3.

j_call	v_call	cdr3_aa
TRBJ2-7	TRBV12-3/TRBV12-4	CASSPKTGGHEQYF
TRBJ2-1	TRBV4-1	CASSQRASGGNNEQFF
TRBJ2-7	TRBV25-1	CATAEGLTYEQYF
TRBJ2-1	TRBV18	CASSPGTGPEQFF
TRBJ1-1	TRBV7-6	CASSLAGQGATEAFF
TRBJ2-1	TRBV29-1	CSVEDSGGVTYNEQFF
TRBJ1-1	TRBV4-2	CASSQAFGLAEAFF
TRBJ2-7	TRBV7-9	CASSLEGGQGVYEQYF
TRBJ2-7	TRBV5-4	CASSSPGTGDYEQYF
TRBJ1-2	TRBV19	CASSRQGYGYTF
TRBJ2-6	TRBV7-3	CASSSLGQGYSGANVLTF
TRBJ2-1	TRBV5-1	CASSLLSSYNEQFF
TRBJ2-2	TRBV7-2	CASSLNNRPTGELFF
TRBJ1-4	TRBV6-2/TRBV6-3	CASRTGGENEKLFF
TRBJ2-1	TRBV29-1	CSVGSSYNEQFF
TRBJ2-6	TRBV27	CASSTVGTFYSGANVLTF
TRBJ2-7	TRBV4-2	CASSQGGDFEQYF
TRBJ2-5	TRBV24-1	CATSDFRGGRETQYF
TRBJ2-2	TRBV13	CASGQGGPGGELFF
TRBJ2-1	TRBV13	CASSPERGYEQFF
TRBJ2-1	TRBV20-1	CSARARSSYNEQFF
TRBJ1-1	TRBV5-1	CASSAGQMNTEAFF
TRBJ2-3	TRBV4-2	CASSQEGRGGDTQYF
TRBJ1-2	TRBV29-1	CSVEEIGYGYTF
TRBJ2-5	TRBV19	CASRPRTGAQQETQYF
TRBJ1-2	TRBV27	CASSSVGVYGYTF
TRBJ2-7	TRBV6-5	CASSYSLGGGYEQYF
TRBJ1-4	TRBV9	CASSGGDANEKLFF
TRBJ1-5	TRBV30	CAWSDPGQGLTQHF
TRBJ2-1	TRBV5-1	CVESPGDRVPQFF
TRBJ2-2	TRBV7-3	CASSLTSGPGENGGELFF
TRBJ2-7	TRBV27	CASTLQSGEQYF
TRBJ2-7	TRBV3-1	CASSQAPGTAYEQYF
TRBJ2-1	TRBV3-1	CASSQGVTHNEQFF
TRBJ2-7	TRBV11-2	CASSSLDRGYEQYF
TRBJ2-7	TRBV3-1	CASSQGLAVPPYEQYF
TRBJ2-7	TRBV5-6	CASSFGQGGSDEQYF
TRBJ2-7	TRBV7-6	CASSLGAGRSYEQYF
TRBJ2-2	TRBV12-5	CASGSPDDPPNTGELFF
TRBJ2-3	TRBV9	CASSVGIWTDTQYF
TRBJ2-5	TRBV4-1	CASSQASAGEGETQYF
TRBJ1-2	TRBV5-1	CASSPLGGYGYTF
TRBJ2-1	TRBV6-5	CASSYSRPRGTFYNEQFF
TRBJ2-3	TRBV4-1	CASSRLILADTQYF
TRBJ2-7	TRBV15	CATSRGTWDEQYF
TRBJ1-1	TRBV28	CASRGGGNTEAFF
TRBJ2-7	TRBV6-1	CASTGGRLDYEQYF
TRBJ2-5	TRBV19	CASSFVGGEETQYF
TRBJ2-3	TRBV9	CASSVEGSGSPDTQYF
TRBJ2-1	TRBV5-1	CASSLSAGGDEQFF
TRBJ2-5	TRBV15	CATRDSQETQYF
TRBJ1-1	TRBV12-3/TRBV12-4	CASSFVSGRTEAFF
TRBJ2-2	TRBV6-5	CASSYSATGELFF
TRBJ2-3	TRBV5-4	CASSTGITDTQYF